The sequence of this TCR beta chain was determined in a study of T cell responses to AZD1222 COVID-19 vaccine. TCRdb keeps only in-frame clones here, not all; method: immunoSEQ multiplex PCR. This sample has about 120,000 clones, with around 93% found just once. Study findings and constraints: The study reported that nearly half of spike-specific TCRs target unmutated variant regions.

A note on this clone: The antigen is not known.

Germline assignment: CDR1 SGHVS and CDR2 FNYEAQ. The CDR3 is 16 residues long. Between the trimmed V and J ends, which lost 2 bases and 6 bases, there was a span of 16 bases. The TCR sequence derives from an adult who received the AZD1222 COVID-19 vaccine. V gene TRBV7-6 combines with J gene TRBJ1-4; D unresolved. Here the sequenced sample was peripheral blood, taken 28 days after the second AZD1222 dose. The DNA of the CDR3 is TGTGCCAGCAGCTTACTCTCGGCAGGTTTCGATGAAAAACTGTTTTTT. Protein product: CASSLLSAGFDEKLFF.